What follows are 24 T cell receptor beta chains derived from one specimen sequenced in a study of blood T cell repertoires in COVID-19. Only in-frame clones appear in the TCRdb table, and some are missing; sequencing was by immunoSEQ multiplex PCR. Among some 150,000 clones listed, 88% were seen once. The specimen sequenced was peripheral blood. These receptors were collected from a woman aged 70 to 79 with acute or convalescent COVID-19.

Written as DNA, the CDR3 is TGTGCCAGCAGCTTGCGGAGCGGCGCCACAGATACGCAGTATTTT. Translated: CASSLRSGATDTQYF. V usage is TRBV5-6 and J usage is TRBJ2-3, with D tentatively TRBD2 (5 bases). The ends were cut back, 1 base at V and 2 bases at J, with 11 bases in the middle. Germline V CDR1 and CDR2: SGHDT, YYEEEE. The CDR3 has 15 residues.

Of note for this clone: Other nucleotide sequences from this sample produce the same CDR3. The rearrangement uses TRBV28 and TRBJ2-1; 7 nucleotides line up with TRBD1. After removal of 3 bases from V and 9 bases from J, the junction contained 17 bases not matched to a gene. This CDR3 comprises 17 residues. Germline lookup yields CDR1 MDHEN and CDR2 SYDVKM. DNA of the CDR3: TGTGCCAGCAGTTTGTGGGGTCCCCAGACAGGGCCCAGTGAGCAGTTCTTC. Its translation is CASSLWGPQTGPSEQFF.

CDR3 loop: CASSPLMRGQGASPLHF. CDR3 coding DNA: TGTGCCAGCTCACCACTAATGCGGGGACAGGGCGCTTCACCCCTCCACTTT. The chain couples TRBV18 to TRBJ1-6; 9 bases map to TRBD1. CDR3 length equals 17 residues. Germline CDR1 and CDR2: KGHSH and LQKENI. V shed 1 base, J shed 9 bases, and the junction held 10 bases outside the gene matches.

This chain uses TRBV18 with TRBJ2-3, with 7 bases aligning to TRBD1. CDR3 length: 17 amino acids. The germline V gene has CDR1 KGHSH and CDR2 LQKENI. Trimming removed 0 bases from V and 4 bases from J; junction bases left unmatched: 10. The CDR3 DNA is TGTGCCAGCTCACCACCGGGGAAGGGGGCATTAGCAGATACGCAGTATTTT. It codes for CASSPPGKGALADTQYF.

The gene calls are TRBV4-3 and TRBJ2-1, with a weak D call TRBD1 (6 bases). Trimming removed 4 bases at V and 5 bases at J, with 24 bases between. The CDR3 has 18 residues. The V gene's germline CDR1 is LGHNA and CDR2 YSLEER. CDR3 residues: CASSRSPNRDTGNNEQFF. The CDR3 DNA sequence: TGCGCCAGCAGCCGAAGTCCAAACCGGGACACGGGAAACAATGAGCAGTTCTTC.

The rearrangement uses TRBV2 and TRBJ2-7, with D maybe TRBD1 (6 bases). The CDR3 runs 15 residues. V was pared by 7 bases and J by 0 bases, with 16 bases between. Germline CDR1 and CDR2: SNHLY and FYNNEI. The CDR3 sequence is CASKSRGSGSYEQYV. CDR3 bases: TGTGCCAGCAAGAGCAGGGGTTCGGGCTCCTACGAGCAGTACGTC.

The rearrangement joins TRBV18 to TRBJ2-7; 7 bases agree with TRBD2. CDR1 is KGHSH and CDR2 is LQKENI in the germline V gene. The CDR3 consists of 13 residues. After removal of 6 bases from V and 5 bases from J, the junction contained 7 bases not matched to a gene. The CDR3 DNA follows: TGTGCCAGCTCGCCCTTGGGAGGGGACGAGCAGTACGTC. Its translation: CASSPLGGDEQYV.

The chain employs TRBV28 and TRBJ2-5, with 9 bases that match TRBD1. Germline CDR1 reads MDHEN; CDR2 reads SYDVKM. The CDR3 has 15 residues. J was trimmed by 3 bases and V by 4 bases; bases with no gene match: 6. CDR3 nucleotide sequence: TGTGCCAGCAGTTCGACAGGGGGAATCGAAGAGACCCAGTACTTC. Protein sequence: CASSSTGGIEETQYF.

This chain joins TRBV18 and TRBJ1-6; TRBD1 is a possible D gene (6 bases). V shed 3 bases and J shed 8 bases, with 11 bases lying between them. Germline assignment: CDR1 KGHSH and CDR2 LQKENI. There are 14 residues in the CDR3. The CDR3 here is CASSPRQVDSPLHF. CDR3 coding DNA: TGTGCCAGCTCACCGCGACAGGTGGATTCACCCCTCCACTTT.

The rearrangement uses TRBV7-9 and TRBJ2-3; 11 nucleotides align to TRBD2. The ends lost 6 bases at V and 1 base at J; junction bases unmatched: 9. Germline CDR1 SEHNR, CDR2 FQNEAQ (reference sequence). This CDR3 spans 17 amino acids. In DNA, the CDR3 is TGTGCCAGCAGTCACCCCCTAGCGGGGGGCCGCACAGATACGCAGTATTTT. It yields the protein CASSHPLAGGRTDTQYF.

The V and J genes are TRBV27 and TRBJ2-1; D is ambiguous. The germline CDR1 and CDR2 sequences are MNHEY and SMNVEV (reference sequence). The CDR3 consists of 16 residues. V lost 5 bases and J lost 3, with 17 bases in between. CDR3 in DNA: TGTGCCAGCAGTCCACCTCCCGGTGCGAACTACAATGAGCAGTTCTTC. Amino acid sequence: CASSPPPGANYNEQFF.

The chain carries TRBV19 and TRBJ2-4; tentative D call: TRBD1 (5 bases). The V end lost 9 bases, the J end lost 11 bases, and 11 bases lay between the germline ends. The germline V gene has CDR1 LNHDA and CDR2 SQIVND (reference sequence). The CDR3 runs to 10 residues. The CDR3, as DNA: TGTGCCAGCGGACAAATCCTTCAGTACTTC. Its translation is CASGQILQYF.

The genes are TRBV19 and TRBJ2-2; perhaps TRBD2 as D (6 bases). The CDR3 totals 14 residues. The V end lost 10 bases, the J end lost 2 bases, and 14 bases lay between the germline ends. The germline gives CDR1 LNHDA, CDR2 SQIVND (reference sequence). DNA of the CDR3: TGTGCCACAGGCGGGACTTTTAACACCGGGGAGCTGTTTTTT. Its protein product is CATGGTFNTGELFF.

The chain links TRBV6-2 or TRBV6-3 to TRBJ1-5; D perhaps matches TRBD1 (5 bases). The CDR3 consists of 16 residues. Germline lookup yields CDR1 MNHEY and CDR2 SVGEGT. Trimming shortened V by 1 base and J by 2 bases, and 12 bases separated the two germline ends. DNA of the CDR3: TGTGCCAGCAGTTACTGGACTAGGGGCGGCAATCAGCCCCAGCATTTT. Residues: CASSYWTRGGNQPQHF.

This clone was counted only a few times. The chain is built from TRBV6-5 and TRBJ1-2, with D possibly TRBD1 on 6 matching bases. The length of the CDR3 is 13 residues. The ends were cut back, 4 bases at V and 6 bases at J, with 12 bases in the middle. Germline CDR1 and CDR2: MNHEY and SVGAGI. CDR3 bases: TGTGCCAGCAGTTTGGGGACATCCCATGGCTACACCTTC. Encoded protein: CASSLGTSHGYTF.

DNA for the CDR3: TGCGCCAGCAGCCAAGATTTGGCTAGCGGGCCGAGGTCAGATACGCAGTATTTT. It encodes CASSQDLASGPRSDTQYF. J is TRBJ2-3 and V is TRBV4-3; 8 nucleotides agree with TRBD2. J lost 4 bases, V lost 0 bases, and 12 bases had no gene match. CDR3 length: 18 amino acids. The germline gives CDR1 LGHNA, CDR2 YSLEER.

This rearrangement joins TRBV19 to TRBJ1-2, with 8 bases lining up with TRBD1. Germline V gene sequence: CDR1 LNHDA, CDR2 SQIVND (reference sequence). This CDR3 has 14 residues. V was pared by 1 base and J by 7 bases, with 5 bases of the junction left unmatched. The CDR3 is CASSIVQGAPGYTF. CDR3 DNA: TGTGCCAGTAGTATAGTGCAGGGGGCGCCTGGCTACACCTTC.

The chain has TRBV10-3 and TRBJ2-2, with 8 bases identical to TRBD2. Unmatched junction bases numbered 4, after V lost 2 bases and J lost 5 bases. There are 15 residues in the CDR3. The V gene's germline CDR1 is ENHRY and CDR2 SYGVKD. CDR3 bases: TGTGCCATCAGTGAGATCGGGGGGGAGACCGGGGAGCTGTTTTTT. Translation: CAISEIGGETGELFF.

This chain connects TRBV29-1 to TRBJ1-4; tentatively, D is TRBD1 (5 bases). The CDR3 spans 12 residues. Germline CDR1 and CDR2: SQVTM and ANQGSEA. V lost 5 bases to trimming and J lost 8 bases, with 12 bases between them. This CDR3 reads CSVSQGLEKLFF. CDR3 in DNA: TGCAGCGTTTCCCAGGGTCTAGAAAAACTGTTTTTT.

The chain uses TRBV11-2 and TRBJ1-3; maybe TRBD1 (5 bases). The CDR3 spans 17 residues. Germline CDR1 reads SGHAT; CDR2 reads FQNNGV. Trimming pared 0 bases from V and 3 bases from J, leaving 15 bases between. This CDR3 is CASSLDFRALGGNTIYF. The CDR3 DNA sequence: TGTGCCAGCAGCTTAGATTTCAGGGCCCTGGGTGGAAACACCATATATTTT.

The genes are TRBV6-5 and TRBJ1-4; tentatively, D is TRBD1 (5 bases). CDR1 and CDR2 from the germline V gene are MNHEY and SVGAGI. The V end was cut by 0 bases, the J end by 0 bases, with 5 bases between. This CDR3 has 15 amino acids. The CDR3 is CASSYSTATNEKLFF. The CDR3 DNA is TGTGCCAGCAGTTACTCGACAGCAACTAATGAAAAACTGTTTTTT.

The genes are TRBV12-3 or TRBV12-4 and TRBJ2-5, with 7 nucleotides matching TRBD2. The junction had 2 bases not matched to a gene; V was cut back by 3 bases and J by 4 bases. The CDR3 consists of 13 residues. The CDR3 DNA reads as TGTGCCAGCAGTTTGGGGGGGTCAGAGACCCAGTACTTC. As protein: CASSLGGSETQYF.

The chain employs TRBV19 and TRBJ2-1, with D tentatively TRBD1 (6 bases). The CDR3 length is 16 residues. Trimming stripped 0 bases from V and 3 bases from J, with 12 bases between. Per the germline V gene, CDR1 is LNHDA and CDR2 is SQIVND (reference sequence). This chain's CDR3 is CASSIDLGALYNEQFF. In DNA form, the CDR3 reads TGTGCCAGTAGTATAGATCTGGGGGCTCTCTACAATGAGCAGTTCTTC.

The CDR3 region has the DNA TGCGCCAGCAGCTTGGGTCCTGCAGGGGGTCAGCCCCAGCATTTT. This codes for CASSLGPAGGQPQHF. The chain recombines TRBV5-1 with TRBJ1-5, with 7 nucleotides matching TRBD1. This CDR3 has 15 amino acids. Germline values: CDR1 SGHRS, CDR2 YFSETQ. The V segment lost 0 bases and the J segment 6 bases; nucleotides outside the gene matches: 6.